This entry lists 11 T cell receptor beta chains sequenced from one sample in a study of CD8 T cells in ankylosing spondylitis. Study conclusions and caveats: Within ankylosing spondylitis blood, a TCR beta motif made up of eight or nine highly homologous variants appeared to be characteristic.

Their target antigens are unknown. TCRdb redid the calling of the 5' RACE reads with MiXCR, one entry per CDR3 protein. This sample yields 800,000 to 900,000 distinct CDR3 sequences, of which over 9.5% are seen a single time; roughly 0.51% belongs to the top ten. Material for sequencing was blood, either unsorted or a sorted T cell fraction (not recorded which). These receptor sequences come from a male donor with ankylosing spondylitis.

CDR3 in DNA: TGTGCCAGCAGGGGACGGAACCAAGAGACCCAGTACTTC. Translated: CASRGRNQETQYF. This rearrangement joins TRBV5-6 to TRBJ2-5; either TRBD1 or TRBD2 may fit D (5 bases each). The CDR3 sequence is 13 residues long. V was pared by 5 bases and J by 0 bases, with 8 bases between. Germline lookup yields CDR1 SGHDT and CDR2 YYEEEE.

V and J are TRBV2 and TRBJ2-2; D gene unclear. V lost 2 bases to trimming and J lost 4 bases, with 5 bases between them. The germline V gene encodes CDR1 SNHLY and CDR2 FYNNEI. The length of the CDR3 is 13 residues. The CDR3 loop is CASSELFTGELFF. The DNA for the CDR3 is TGTGCCAGCAGTGAATTGTTCACCGGGGAGCTGTTTTTT.

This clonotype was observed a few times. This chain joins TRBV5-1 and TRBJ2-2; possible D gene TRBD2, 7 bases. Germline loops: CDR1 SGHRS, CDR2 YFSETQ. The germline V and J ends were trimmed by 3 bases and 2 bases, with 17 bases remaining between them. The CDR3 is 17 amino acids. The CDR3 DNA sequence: TGCGCCAGCAGCTCTACCCCCGGGGGGCGAAACACCGGGGAGCTGTTTTTT. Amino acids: CASSSTPGGRNTGELFF.

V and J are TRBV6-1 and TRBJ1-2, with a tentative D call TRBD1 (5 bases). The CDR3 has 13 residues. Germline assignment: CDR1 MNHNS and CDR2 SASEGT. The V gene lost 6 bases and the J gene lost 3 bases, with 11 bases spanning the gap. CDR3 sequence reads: CASRQTVYYGYTF. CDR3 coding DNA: TGTGCCAGCAGACAGACAGTCTACTATGGCTACACCTTC.

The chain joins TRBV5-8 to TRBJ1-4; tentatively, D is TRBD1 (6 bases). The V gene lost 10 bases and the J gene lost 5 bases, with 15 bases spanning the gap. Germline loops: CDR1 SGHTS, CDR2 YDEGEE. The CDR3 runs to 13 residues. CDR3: CAAGQTGNEKLFF. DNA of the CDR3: TGTGCCGCCGGACAAACAGGGAATGAAAAACTGTTTTTT. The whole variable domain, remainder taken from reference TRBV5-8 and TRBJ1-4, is EAGVTQSPTHLIKTRGQQATLRCSPISGHTSVYWYQQALGLGLQFLLWYDEGEERNRGNFPPRFSGRQFPNYSSELNVNALELEDSALYLCAAGQTGNEKLFFGSGTQLSVL.

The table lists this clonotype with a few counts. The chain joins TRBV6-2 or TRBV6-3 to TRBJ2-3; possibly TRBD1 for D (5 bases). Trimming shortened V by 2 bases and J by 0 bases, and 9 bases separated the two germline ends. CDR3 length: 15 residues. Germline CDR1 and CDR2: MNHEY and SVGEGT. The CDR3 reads CASSYRGVSTDTQYF. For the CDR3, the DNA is TGTGCCAGCAGTTACAGGGGCGTGAGCACAGATACGCAGTATTTT.

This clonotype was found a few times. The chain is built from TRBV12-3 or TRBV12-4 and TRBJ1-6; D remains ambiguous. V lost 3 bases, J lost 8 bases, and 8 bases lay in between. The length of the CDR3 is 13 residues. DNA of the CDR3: TGTGCCAGCAGTTTGCTCCCGGATTCACCCCTCCACTTT. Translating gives CASSLLPDSPLHF.

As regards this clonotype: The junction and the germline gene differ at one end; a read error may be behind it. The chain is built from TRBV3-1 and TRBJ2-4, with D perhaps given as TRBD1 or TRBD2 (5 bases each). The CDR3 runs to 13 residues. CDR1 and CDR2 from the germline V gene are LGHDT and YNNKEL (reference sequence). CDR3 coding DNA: TGTGCCAGCAGCCAACCGGGACGAAACACTCAGTACTTC. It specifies CASSQPGRNTQYF.

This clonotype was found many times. CDR3: CASSQGRNQPQHF. CDR3 coding DNA: TGTGCCAGCAGCCAAGGGAGAAATCAGCCCCAGCATTTT. The chain is built from TRBV3-1 and TRBJ1-5; D is ambiguous. Germline V gives CDR1 LGHDT, CDR2 YNNKEL (reference sequence). The CDR3 sequence is 13 residues long. Trimming took off 1 base at V and 4 bases at J, with 5 bases between the two ends.

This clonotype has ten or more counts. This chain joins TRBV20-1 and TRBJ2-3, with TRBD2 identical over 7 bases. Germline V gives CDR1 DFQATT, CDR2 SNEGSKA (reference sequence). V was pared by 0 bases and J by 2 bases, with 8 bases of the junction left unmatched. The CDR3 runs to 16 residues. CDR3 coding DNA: TGCAGTGCTAGAGATTTGGCGGGAGAGACCACAGATACGCAGTATTTT. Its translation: CSARDLAGETTDTQYF.

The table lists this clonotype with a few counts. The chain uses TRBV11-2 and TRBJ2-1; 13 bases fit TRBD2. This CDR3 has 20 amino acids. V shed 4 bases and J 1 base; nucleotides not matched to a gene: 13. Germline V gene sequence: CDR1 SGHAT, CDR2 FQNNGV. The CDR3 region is CASSSPPGLAGPGSYNEQFF. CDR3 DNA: TGTGCCAGCAGCTCGCCACCGGGACTAGCGGGACCTGGTTCCTACAATGAGCAGTTCTTC.